The rows below give T cell receptor beta chains drawn from one sample of a study of technical replicates of blood from a handful of donors. Libraries were prepared by immunoSEQ multiplex PCR; TCRdb keeps only in-frame clonotypes and omits some of them. The table lists 85,000 to 100,000 clones, 95% of them singletons. Sequencing was performed on T cells isolated from PBMCs. All receptors derive from a human donor in good health. CDR3s include the opening cysteine and the closing phenylalanine or tryptophan. Each record gives: D gene, clone size, V gene, J gene, CDR3 protein, CDR3 DNA. D genes are given only for firm matches. Clone size appears in some rows only: once, few, many, or a class for an expanded clone.

d_call: NA
clone_size: NA
v_call: TRBV5-1
j_call: TRBJ2-7
cdr3_aa: CASSSRNSAQGQYF
cdr3_nt: TGCGCCAGCAGCTCCCGTAACTCGGCCCAGGGGCAGTACTTC

d_call: TRBD1
clone_size: NA
v_call: TRBV27
j_call: TRBJ2-5
cdr3_aa: CASSFRDRGTPGTQYF
cdr3_nt: TGTGCCAGCAGTTTTCGGGACAGGGGAACCCCGGGGACCCAGTACTTC

d_call: NA
clone_size: NA
v_call: TRBV12-5
j_call: TRBJ1-6
cdr3_aa: CASGLVRGTALHF
cdr3_nt: TGTGCTAGTGGTTTGGTACGGGGGACGGCCCTCCACTTT

d_call: NA
clone_size: few
v_call: TRBV9
j_call: TRBJ1-1
cdr3_aa: CASSVFSGGTEAFF
cdr3_nt: TGTGCCAGCAGCGTTTTTAGCGGTGGCACTGAAGCTTTCTTT

d_call: NA
clone_size: NA
v_call: TRBV7-9
j_call: TRBJ2-7
cdr3_aa: CASSNSSEGTGEQYF
cdr3_nt: TGTGCCAGCAGCAACTCCTCCGAGGGAACGGGTGAGCAGTACTTC

d_call: NA
clone_size: NA
v_call: TRBV6-5
j_call: TRBJ2-1
cdr3_aa: CASSYSSSANEQFF
cdr3_nt: TGTGCCAGCAGTTACTCGAGTAGCGCTAATGAGCAGTTCTTC

d_call: TRBD2
clone_size: NA
v_call: TRBV19
j_call: TRBJ2-2
cdr3_aa: CASSLGLAGAFDGELFF
cdr3_nt: TGTGCCAGTAGCTTGGGACTAGCGGGGGCTTTCGACGGGGAGCTGTTTTTT

d_call: NA
clone_size: NA
v_call: TRBV28
j_call: TRBJ2-5
cdr3_aa: CASTYFDVETQYF
cdr3_nt: TGTGCCAGCACTTACTTCGATGTGGAGACCCAGTACTTC

d_call: NA
clone_size: NA
v_call: TRBV2
j_call: TRBJ1-2
cdr3_aa: CASSESLYGYTF
cdr3_nt: TGTGCCAGCAGTGAAAGCCTCTATGGCTACACCTTC

d_call: NA
clone_size: NA
v_call: TRBV9
j_call: TRBJ2-3
cdr3_aa: CASSVATTDTQYF
cdr3_nt: TGTGCCAGCAGCGTAGCTACCACAGATACGCAGTATTTT

d_call: TRBD2
clone_size: NA
v_call: TRBV10-3
j_call: TRBJ2-1
cdr3_aa: CAISASSGRGSLEFF
cdr3_nt: TGTGCCATCAGTGCCTCTTCCGGGCGGGGGTCGTTGGAGTTCTTC

d_call: NA
clone_size: NA
v_call: TRBV2
j_call: TRBJ2-1
cdr3_aa: CASTVGAGPSYNEQFF
cdr3_nt: TGTGCCAGCACCGTAGGGGCTGGCCCCTCCTACAATGAGCAGTTCTTC

d_call: NA
clone_size: NA
v_call: TRBV11-3
j_call: TRBJ2-2
cdr3_aa: CASSPRRENTGELFF
cdr3_nt: TGTGCCAGCAGCCCCCGGCGGGAGAACACCGGGGAGCTGTTTTTT

d_call: NA
clone_size: NA
v_call: TRBV13
j_call: TRBJ1-1
cdr3_aa: CASSLRRGVNTEAFF
cdr3_nt: TGTGCCAGCAGCTTGCGGCGGGGGGTGAACACTGAAGCTTTCTTT

d_call: TRBD2
clone_size: NA
v_call: TRBV12-5
j_call: TRBJ2-7
cdr3_aa: CASGLGTSGDEQYF
cdr3_nt: TGTGCTAGTGGTTTGGGGACTAGCGGCGACGAGCAGTACTTC

d_call: NA
clone_size: NA
v_call: TRBV5-1
j_call: TRBJ1-1
cdr3_aa: CASSLVQGRRVGTEAFF
cdr3_nt: TGCGCCAGCAGCTTGGTTCAGGGTAGGAGGGTAGGGACTGAAGCTTTCTTT

d_call: TRBD2
clone_size: NA
v_call: TRBV7-9
j_call: TRBJ2-3
cdr3_aa: CASSSILAGGSPDTQYF
cdr3_nt: TGTGCCAGCAGCTCCATTCTAGCGGGAGGGAGTCCAGATACGCAGTATTTT

d_call: NA
clone_size: NA
v_call: TRBV27
j_call: TRBJ1-1
cdr3_aa: CASSLSVVQEAFF
cdr3_nt: TGTGCCAGCAGTTTATCGGTGGTTCAGGAAGCTTTCTTT

d_call: NA
clone_size: NA
v_call: TRBV4-1
j_call: TRBJ1-4
cdr3_aa: CASSLRTAPNEKLFF
cdr3_nt: TGCGCCAGCAGCCTCCGGACAGCACCAAATGAAAAACTGTTTTTT

d_call: TRBD1
clone_size: NA
v_call: TRBV28
j_call: TRBJ2-7
cdr3_aa: CASSLPGQSYEQYF
cdr3_nt: TGTGCCAGCAGTCTACCGGGACAGTCCTACGAGCAGTACTTC

d_call: TRBD2
clone_size: NA
v_call: TRBV19
j_call: TRBJ2-1
cdr3_aa: CASTNWEGLGEQFF
cdr3_nt: TGTGCCAGTACCAACTGGGAGGGACTAGGGGAGCAGTTCTTC

d_call: TRBD1
clone_size: NA
v_call: TRBV2
j_call: TRBJ1-5
cdr3_aa: CASSTGTGDQPQHF
cdr3_nt: TGTGCCAGCAGTACCGGGACAGGGGATCAGCCCCAGCATTTT

d_call: NA
clone_size: once
v_call: TRBV5-1
j_call: TRBJ2-6
cdr3_aa: CASSLGALSGANVLTF
cdr3_nt: TGCGCCAGCAGCTTGGGCGCTTTATCTGGGGCCAACGTCCTGACTTTC

d_call: TRBD1
clone_size: NA
v_call: TRBV9
j_call: TRBJ1-1
cdr3_aa: CASSRQGEVSEAFF
cdr3_nt: TGTGCCAGCAGCCGACAGGGGGAGGTATCTGAAGCTTTCTTT

d_call: NA
clone_size: once
v_call: TRBV12-5
j_call: TRBJ2-3
cdr3_aa: CASGSTRGTDTQYF
cdr3_nt: TGTGCTAGTGGTTCCACCAGGGGCACAGATACGCAGTATTTT

d_call: TRBD1
clone_size: NA
v_call: TRBV7-2
j_call: TRBJ2-2
cdr3_aa: CASSLGLQGTGELFF
cdr3_nt: TGTGCCAGCAGCTTAGGGTTACAGGGGACCGGGGAGCTGTTTTTT

d_call: NA
clone_size: once
v_call: TRBV5-6
j_call: TRBJ2-7
cdr3_aa: CASSFRGLSSYEQYF
cdr3_nt: TGTGCCAGCAGCTTCAGGGGTCTAAGCTCCTACGAGCAGTACTTC

d_call: NA
clone_size: NA
v_call: TRBV5-1
j_call: TRBJ1-4
cdr3_aa: CASSLDTQLEKLFF
cdr3_nt: TGCGCCAGCAGCCTCGACACGCAACTGGAAAAACTGTTTTTT

d_call: NA
clone_size: NA
v_call: TRBV19
j_call: TRBJ1-1
cdr3_aa: CASSHRVKYTEAFF
cdr3_nt: TGTGCCAGTAGCCACAGGGTGAAGTACACTGAAGCTTTCTTT

d_call: TRBD1
clone_size: NA
v_call: TRBV27
j_call: TRBJ1-2
cdr3_aa: CASRAGGSYGYTF
cdr3_nt: TGTGCCAGCAGGGCAGGGGGTAGCTATGGCTACACCTTC

d_call: TRBD1
clone_size: NA
v_call: TRBV30
j_call: TRBJ1-4
cdr3_aa: CAWSVAGGSEKLFF
cdr3_nt: TGTGCCTGGAGTGTTGCAGGGGGGAGTGAAAAACTGTTTTTT

d_call: NA
clone_size: NA
v_call: TRBV28
j_call: TRBJ2-7
cdr3_aa: CASSPGEHYEQYF
cdr3_nt: TGTGCCAGCAGCCCCGGGGAGCACTACGAGCAGTACTTC

d_call: TRBD2
clone_size: NA
v_call: TRBV4-2
j_call: TRBJ2-6
cdr3_aa: CASSQAEGLAGGRGANVLTF
cdr3_nt: TGTGCCAGCAGCCAAGCGGAGGGACTAGCGGGGGGGCGTGGGGCCAACGTCCTGACTTTC

d_call: TRBD2
clone_size: NA
v_call: TRBV4-1
j_call: TRBJ2-3
cdr3_aa: CASSPRASSGTGDTQYF
cdr3_nt: TGCGCCAGCAGCCCCCGCGCATCTAGCGGGACTGGGGATACGCAGTATTTT

d_call: TRBD2
clone_size: once
v_call: TRBV6-1
j_call: TRBJ2-7
cdr3_aa: CASSMGLGTYEQYF
cdr3_nt: TGTGCCAGCAGCATGGGACTAGGGACCTACGAGCAGTACTTC

d_call: NA
clone_size: NA
v_call: TRBV10-3
j_call: TRBJ1-2
cdr3_aa: CAISVLKQGIGYGYTF
cdr3_nt: TGTGCCATCAGTGTTCTCAAGCAGGGTATAGGCTATGGCTACACCTTC

d_call: NA
clone_size: NA
v_call: TRBV2
j_call: TRBJ1-5
cdr3_aa: CASSGGPGRVNQPQHF
cdr3_nt: TGTGCCAGCAGTGGGGGCCCTGGCAGGGTCAATCAGCCCCAGCATTTT

d_call: TRBD2
clone_size: NA
v_call: TRBV5-4
j_call: TRBJ2-3
cdr3_aa: CASNRRTSGGYTDTQYF
cdr3_nt: TGTGCCAGCAACCGACGGACTAGCGGGGGGTACACAGATACGCAGTATTTT

d_call: TRBD2
clone_size: NA
v_call: TRBV2
j_call: TRBJ2-1
cdr3_aa: CASSELAGGYDEQFF
cdr3_nt: TGTGCCAGCAGTGAACTAGCGGGAGGGTACGATGAGCAGTTCTTC

d_call: TRBD2
clone_size: NA
v_call: TRBV4-2
j_call: TRBJ2-1
cdr3_aa: CASSQEQSGRAKNEQFF
cdr3_nt: TGTGCCAGCAGCCAAGAACAAAGCGGGAGGGCCAAAAATGAGCAGTTCTTC